The 32 T cell receptor beta chains in this list originate from one sample, sequenced in a study of graft-versus-host responses after intestinal transplantation. The repertoire was sequenced with immunoSEQ multiplex PCR; TCRdb's copy has only in-frame clones and lacks some. The profile shows approximately 77,000 clones, about 90% of them singletons. The sample in question was PBMCs, obtained 98 days after intestinal transplantation. These receptors originate from a human patient who received an intestinal transplant, so some T cells may come from the graft donor.

The chain carries TRBV30 and TRBJ2-2; D ambiguous. The CDR3 is made up of 14 amino acids. Trimming cost V 3 bases and J 5 bases, with 13 bases left between them. From germline, CDR1 is GTSNPN and CDR2 SVGIG (reference sequence). The CDR3, as DNA: TGTGCCTGGAGATCTTCGTTGGGGACCGGGGAGCTGTTTTTT. This gives the protein CAWRSSLGTGELFF.

In nucleotides, the CDR3 is TGTGCCAGCAGTTACGGGGTAGCGGGAGGAAATGAGCAGTTCTTC. This encodes CASSYGVAGGNEQFF. This chain uses TRBV6-5 with TRBJ2-1, with TRBD2 matching 10 bases. Germline assignment: CDR1 MNHEY and CDR2 SVGAGI. J was trimmed by 7 bases and V by 2 bases; bases with no gene match: 5. This CDR3 is built from 15 residues.

The rearrangement links TRBV7-2 to TRBJ1-3, with D perhaps TRBD1 (6 bases). This CDR3 contains 15 residues. Trimming shortened V by 5 bases and J by 5 bases, and 16 bases separated the two germline ends. Germline V lookup: CDR1 SGHTA, CDR2 FQGNSA. CDR3 DNA sequence: TGTGCCAGCAGCCCCGCGAGGGGGATCAGAAACACCATATATTTT. Translating gives CASSPARGIRNTIYF. Combining the CDR3 with reference TRBV7-2 and TRBJ1-3 gives the whole variable domain GAGVSQSPSNKVTEKGKDVELRCDPISGHTALYWYRQSLGQGLEFLIYFQGNSAPDKSGLPSDRFSAERTGGSVSTLTIQRTQQEDSAVYLCASSPARGIRNTIYFGEGSWLTVV.

The chain couples TRBV7-8 to TRBJ1-5, with a tentative D call TRBD1 (6 bases). Trimming removed 1 base at V and 6 bases at J, with 13 bases between. The CDR3 runs to 15 residues. CDR1 and CDR2 from the germline V gene are SGHVS and FQNEAQ. For the CDR3, the DNA is TGTGCCAGCAGCTTAGAGGGGGAGGAGCGTCAGCCCCAGCATTTT. Translation gives CASSLEGEERQPQHF. Complete variable domain (other parts from reference TRBV7-8 and TRBJ1-5): GAGVSQSPRYKVAKRGQDVALRCDPISGHVSLFWYQQALGQGPEFLTYFQNEAQLDKSGLPSDRFFAERPEGSVSTLKIQRTQQEDSAVYLCASSLEGEERQPQHFGDGTRLSIL.

The chain links TRBV5-4 to TRBJ2-7, with unresolved D. The germline CDR1 and CDR2 sequences are SGHNT and YYREEE (reference sequence). The V end lost 0 bases, the J end lost 5 bases, and 12 bases lay between the germline ends. The CDR3 covers 14 residues. The CDR3 reads CASSLGSIWDEQYF. The CDR3 DNA reads TGTGCCAGCAGCTTGGGTTCAATCTGGGACGAGCAGTACTTC.

CDR3: CASSQAYEGRGNQPQHF. In DNA form, the CDR3 reads TGTGCCAGCAGCCAAGCATACGAGGGACGGGGGAATCAGCCCCAGCATTTT. The V gene is TRBV4-2, the J gene TRBJ1-5; a possible D gene is TRBD1 (5 bases). The germline gives CDR1 LGHNA, CDR2 YNFKEQ. This CDR3 region has 17 residues. V lost 1 base and J lost 4, with 17 bases in between.

The rearrangement joins TRBV2 to TRBJ2-7, with 9 bases identical to TRBD1. CDR1 is SNHLY and CDR2 is FYNNEI in the germline V gene. V trimming: 7 bases; J trimming: 2 bases; junction bases outside the gene matches: 6. The CDR3 runs to 14 residues. CDR3 amino acids: CASKGTGRPYEQYF. CDR3 DNA: TGTGCCAGCAAGGGGACAGGGAGGCCCTACGAGCAGTACTTC.

This clone came up once. The genes are TRBV13 and TRBJ2-3; 8 nucleotides agree with TRBD2. The germline V gene encodes CDR1 PRHDT and CDR2 FYEKMQ (reference sequence). V trimming: 6 bases; J trimming: 2 bases; junction bases outside the gene matches: 10. CDR3 length: 16 amino acids. CDR3 residues: CASSPLIAGPTDTQYF. The CDR3 bases are TGTGCCAGCAGTCCTCTGATAGCGGGGCCCACAGATACGCAGTATTTT. Combining the CDR3 with reference TRBV13 and TRBJ2-3 gives the whole variable domain AAGVIQSPRHLIKEKRETATLKCYPIPRHDTVYWYQQGPGQDPQFLISFYEKMQSDKGSIPDRFSAQQFSDYHSELNMSSLELGDSALYFCASSPLIAGPTDTQYFGPGTRLTVL.

V gene TRBV6-5 combines with J gene TRBJ1-5, with 10 bases identical to TRBD1. CDR1 and CDR2 from the germline V gene are MNHEY and SVGAGI. The trim removed 5 bases at V and 6 bases at J, leaving 7 bases unmatched. The CDR3 consists of 15 residues. CDR3 nucleotide sequence: TGTGCCAGCAGTCGCCTGACAGGGGGCACTCAGCCCCAGCATTTT. It specifies CASSRLTGGTQPQHF.

The chain carries TRBV2 and TRBJ2-5; unclear D gene. The CDR3 has 12 amino acids. In germline, CDR1 is SNHLY, CDR2 FYNNEI. Trimming shortened V by 8 bases and J by 2 bases, and 9 bases separated the two germline ends. The CDR3 here is CASAAVQETQYF. Here the CDR3 DNA reads TGTGCCAGCGCGGCAGTTCAAGAGACCCAGTACTTC.

This chain connects TRBV5-4 to TRBJ2-5; D is perhaps TRBD1 (6 bases). CDR3 length equals 13 residues. The V gene's germline CDR1 is SGHNT and CDR2 YYREEE (reference sequence). V lost 4 bases, J lost 5 bases, and 12 bases lay in between. CDR3 coding DNA: TGTGCCAGCAGCCCCAGGGGTGGCGAGACCCAGTACTTC. It encodes CASSPRGGETQYF.

The V call is TRBV11-2, the J call TRBJ2-1, with 13 bases lining up with TRBD2. The V and J ends lost 5 bases and 6 bases, in that order; junction bases with no gene match: 4. The germline V gene has CDR1 SGHAT and CDR2 FQNNGV. This CDR3 contains 15 residues. The CDR3 spells CASSTWTSGGNEQFF. Written as DNA, the CDR3 is TGTGCCAGCAGCACCTGGACTAGCGGGGGCAATGAGCAGTTCTTC.

In its sample, this clone was seen once. The rearrangement links TRBV30 to TRBJ2-5; 14 positions match TRBD2. The CDR3 has 19 residues. Germline CDR1 and CDR2: GTSNPN and SVGIG (reference sequence). The V and J ends lost 5 bases and 0 bases, in that order; junction bases with no gene match: 14. CDR3 sequence: CAWSPYGTSGGLNQETQYF. CDR3 in DNA: TGTGCCTGGTCCCCTTATGGGACTAGCGGGGGCCTCAACCAAGAGACCCAGTACTTC.

The chain is built from TRBV6-6 and TRBJ1-2, with TRBD1 identical over 7 bases. Germline V gene data show CDR1 as MNHNY and CDR2 as SVGAGI (reference sequence). The CDR3 sequence is 14 residues long. The V segment lost 0 bases and the J segment 3 bases; nucleotides outside the gene matches: 1. The CDR3 spells CASSYSDRDYGYTF. As DNA, the CDR3 is TGTGCCAGCAGTTACTCCGACAGGGACTATGGCTACACCTTC.

The chain recombines TRBV2 with TRBJ1-4; 8 bases are a match to TRBD1. This CDR3 is 14 amino acids long. With 3 bases clipped from V and 5 bases from J, the junction kept 2 bases outside the gene matches. Germline loops: CDR1 SNHLY, CDR2 FYNNEI. The CDR3 DNA is TGTGCCAGCAGTGACCGGGACAGGAATGAAAAACTGTTTTTT. Translation gives CASSDRDRNEKLFF.

The chain combines TRBV27 with TRBJ2-5, with a tentative D call TRBD2 (6 bases). The CDR3 is made up of 14 amino acids. The germline V gene encodes CDR1 MNHEY and CDR2 SMNVEV (reference sequence). V was trimmed by 10 bases and J by 7 bases, leaving 22 bases between them. The CDR3: CATTHRDGGGTQYF. The CDR3, as DNA: TGTGCCACTACACACCGAGACGGGGGTGGGACCCAGTACTTC.

The CDR3 sequence: CASSEATGAGTDTQYF. The CDR3 nucleotides read TGTGCCAGCAGTGAAGCGACAGGGGCTGGCACAGATACGCAGTATTTT. V usage is TRBV6-1 and J usage is TRBJ2-3; 8 positions match TRBD1. Germline CDR1 MNHNS, CDR2 SASEGT. The CDR3 contains 16 residues. V was pared by 0 bases and J by 1 base, with 3 bases of the junction left unmatched.

The rearrangement links TRBV28 to TRBJ2-1; 12 bases fit TRBD2. Germline CDR1 is MDHEN and CDR2 is SYDVKM. The junction had 7 bases not matched to a gene; V was cut back by 8 bases and J by 8 bases. This CDR3 is built from 14 residues. CDR3 DNA sequence: TGTGCCAGCCTCGGACTAGCGGGAAAAGATGAGCAGTTCTTC. Translation: CASLGLAGKDEQFF.

The V and J genes are TRBV28 and TRBJ2-1, with TRBD1 identical over 9 bases. Germline V gene sequence: CDR1 MDHEN, CDR2 SYDVKM. CDR3 length: 15 residues. The V and J ends lost 6 bases and 6 bases, in that order; junction bases with no gene match: 9. The chain's CDR3 is CASSTGGWDSNEQFF. CDR3 DNA: TGTGCCAGCAGCACAGGGGGCTGGGACAGCAATGAGCAGTTCTTC.

V is TRBV20-1 and J is TRBJ2-3; no clear D gene. V shed 4 bases and J shed 5 bases, with 7 bases lying between them. Germline CDR1 is DFQATT and CDR2 is SNEGSKA (reference sequence). The CDR3 spans 11 residues. The CDR3 nucleotides read TGCAGTGCTACGGATGGAGATACGCAGTATTTT. This codes for CSATDGDTQYF.

V gene TRBV23-1 combines with J gene TRBJ1-5, with D perhaps TRBD1 (5 bases). TRBV23-1 is labeled an ORF, and its function is uncertain. V shed 6 bases and J shed 6 bases, with 15 bases lying between them. The CDR3 sequence is 14 residues long. The CDR3 DNA reads TGCGCCAGCAGCCACGTAGGGGAGCCTCAGCCCCAGCATTTT. It codes for CASSHVGEPQPQHF.

The chain carries TRBV5-4 and TRBJ2-3; 9 positions match TRBD2. After removal of 3 bases from V and 6 bases from J, the junction contained 14 bases not matched to a gene. This CDR3 region has 17 residues. Germline values: CDR1 SGHNT, CDR2 YYREEE (reference sequence). Here the CDR3 DNA reads TGTGCCAGCAGCTCCCTTGGGGGGCGGGGGGGCCCGGATACGCAGTATTTT. Translating it yields CASSSLGGRGGPDTQYF.

This clone occurred once. The chain employs TRBV5-6 and TRBJ2-7; no firm D call. The germline V and J ends were trimmed by 3 bases and 0 bases, with 16 bases remaining between them. Germline lookup yields CDR1 SGHDT and CDR2 YYEEEE. This CDR3 comprises 16 residues. The CDR3 DNA reads as TGTGCCAGCAGCTCGGACCGTGGACGGCCCTCCTACGAGCAGTACTTC. Translation gives CASSSDRGRPSYEQYF.

This clone appeared once. The gene calls are TRBV5-6 and TRBJ2-1, with TRBD2 matching over 8 bases. There are 15 residues in the CDR3. Looked up from germline, CDR1 is SGHDT and CDR2 is YYEEEE. After removal of 0 bases from V and 8 bases from J, the junction contained 7 bases not matched to a gene. The CDR3 here is CASSLGSGIGDEQFF. The CDR3, as DNA: TGTGCCAGCAGCTTGGGTAGCGGGATTGGCGATGAGCAGTTCTTC.

V usage is TRBV18 and J usage is TRBJ2-7; a weak D match, TRBD1 (6 bases). Germline CDR1 and CDR2: KGHSH and LQKENI. CDR3 length: 12 amino acids. The V end lost 4 bases, the J end lost 3 bases, and 7 bases lay between the germline ends. The CDR3 loop is CASSQGDYEQYF. The CDR3, as DNA: TGTGCCAGCTCACAGGGGGACTACGAGCAGTACTTC. The full variable domain, in which reference TRBV18 and TRBJ2-7 provide the parts outside the CDR3, is NAGVMQNPRHLVRRRGQEARLRCSPMKGHSHVYWYRQLPEEGLKFMVYLQKENIIDESGMPKERFSAEFPKEGPSILRIQQVVRGDSAAYFCASSQGDYEQYFGPGTRLTVT.

This rearrangement joins TRBV28 to TRBJ2-5; D gene ambiguous. Germline values: CDR1 MDHEN, CDR2 SYDVKM. CDR3 length equals 18 residues. V was clipped by 4 bases and J by 0 bases, with 21 bases between them. Here the CDR3 DNA reads TGTGCCAGCAGTTGGGCGACACCATCAAACCTGTACCAAGAGACCCAGTACTTC. Translated: CASSWATPSNLYQETQYF.

The V gene is TRBV5-1, the J gene TRBJ2-2; unclear D gene. Germline-derived CDR1 and CDR2 are SGHRS and YFSETQ. The CDR3 sequence is 15 residues long. The V gene lost 5 bases and the J gene lost 0 bases, with 11 bases spanning the gap. CDR3: CASSAGTANTGELFF. The CDR3 region has the DNA TGCGCCAGCAGTGCCGGCACAGCGAACACCGGGGAGCTGTTTTTT.

V is TRBV27 and J is TRBJ2-1, with TRBD1 matching over 11 bases. There are 16 residues in the CDR3. The germline gives CDR1 MNHEY, CDR2 SMNVEV (reference sequence). V shed 2 bases, J shed 3 bases, and the junction held 3 bases outside the gene matches. The CDR3, as DNA: TGTGCCAGCAGTTTAGGGACAGGGGGATTCTACAATGAGCAGTTCTTC. It is translated as CASSLGTGGFYNEQFF.

The chain is built from TRBV11-2 and TRBJ2-3; D is ambiguous. The CDR3 is 12 amino acids. In germline, CDR1 is SGHAT, CDR2 FQNNGV. The V end lost 0 bases, the J end lost 8 bases, and 6 bases lay between the germline ends. The CDR3 reads CASSLEGTTQYF. The CDR3 nucleotides are TGTGCCAGCAGCTTAGAGGGTACTACGCAGTATTTT.

The rearrangement joins TRBV7-3 to TRBJ2-7; D gene unclear. Germline V gives CDR1 SGHTA, CDR2 FQGTGA. Trimming removed 3 bases at V and 4 bases at J, with 13 bases between. This CDR3 spans 14 amino acids. The CDR3 protein is CASSLDEIWYEQYF. CDR3 nucleotides: TGTGCCAGCAGCTTGGACGAAATTTGGTACGAGCAGTACTTC.

The V and J genes are TRBV11-2 and TRBJ2-5; 7 bases fit TRBD2. This CDR3 region has 16 residues. The J segment lost 5 bases and the V segment lost 8 bases, leaving 17 bases of the junction unmatched. Germline values: CDR1 SGHAT, CDR2 FQNNGV. CDR3 DNA sequence: TGTGCCAGCGGGCCTACTAGCGCGGGTGTCATTGAGACCCAGTACTTC. Translation gives CASGPTSAGVIETQYF.

This chain joins TRBV6-1 and TRBJ2-1, with D perhaps TRBD2 (5 bases). This CDR3 is 11 amino acids long. V shed 10 bases and J shed 7 bases, with 11 bases lying between them. Germline V gives CDR1 MNHNS, CDR2 SASEGT. The CDR3 protein is CATTGGNEQFF. CDR3 bases: TGTGCCACCACGGGCGGGAATGAGCAGTTCTTC.